These 18 T cell receptor beta chains originate from one sample sequenced in a study of neoadjuvant nivolumab and ipilimumab in lung cancer. TCRdb's copy holds only in-frame clones and misses some; the assay was immunoSEQ multiplex PCR. In the table there are thousands of clones, roughly 85% of which are singletons. Sequencing used tumor tissue, obtained after neoadjuvant nivolumab, alone or with ipilimumab, at or shortly before surgery. These receptors were obtained from an adult with non-small cell lung cancer.

This chain uses TRBV2 with TRBJ1-2; D not resolved. The CDR3 is 14 residues long. Germline V CDR1 and CDR2: SNHLY, FYNNEI. Trimming stripped 2 bases from V and 0 bases from J, with 7 bases between. The CDR3 DNA is TGTGCCAGCAGTGAAACCGCAGCTAACTATGGCTACACCTTC. It yields the protein CASSETAANYGYTF.

V usage is TRBV7-9 and J usage is TRBJ2-7; 9 nucleotides agree with TRBD2. The V and J ends lost 3 bases and 4 bases, in that order; junction bases with no gene match: 7. From germline, CDR1 is SEHNR and CDR2 FQNEAQ (reference sequence). The CDR3 has 15 residues. CDR3 sequence: CASSLISGRVYEQYF. As DNA, the CDR3 is TGTGCCAGCAGCTTGATTAGCGGGAGAGTATACGAGCAGTACTTC.

The CDR3 here is CASSPGQTSGNTIYF. As DNA, the CDR3 is TGTGCCAGCAGCCCGGGACAGACCTCTGGAAACACCATATATTTT. The chain links TRBV5-4 to TRBJ1-3; 7 positions match TRBD1. The CDR3 is made up of 15 amino acids. Trimming cost V 4 bases and J 0 bases; bases outside gene matches: 4. Germline V gives CDR1 SGHNT, CDR2 YYREEE (reference sequence).

CDR3 in amino acids: CASSIGDHPGETQYF. CDR3 sequence (DNA): TGTGCCAGTAGTATAGGGGACCACCCGGGGGAGACCCAGTACTTC. The V gene is TRBV19, the J gene TRBJ2-5; D may be TRBD1 or TRBD2 (5 bases each). Germline lookup yields CDR1 LNHDA and CDR2 SQIVND (reference sequence). The CDR3 spans 15 residues. Trimming took 1 base from V and 5 from J, leaving 14 bases between them.

The rearrangement links TRBV6-5 to TRBJ2-7; 7 bases line up with TRBD1. Germline CDR1 is MNHEY and CDR2 is SVGAGI. Trimming cost V 2 bases and J 1 base; bases outside gene matches: 5. The CDR3 totals 15 residues. CDR3 residues: CASSYRDSPSYEQYF. The CDR3 nucleotides read TGTGCCAGCAGTTACCGGGACAGCCCTTCCTACGAGCAGTACTTC.

The chain recombines TRBV7-2 with TRBJ2-4; possible D gene TRBD2, 6 bases. V lost 1 base to trimming and J lost 0 bases, with 7 bases between them. CDR1 is SGHTA, CDR2 FQGNSA, per germline. The CDR3 totals 15 residues. The CDR3 DNA sequence: TGTGCCAGCAGCTTAGGCGGGGTAGCCAAAAACATTCAGTACTTC. It translates to CASSLGGVAKNIQYF.

In this sample, this clone turned up a few times. V is TRBV18 and J is TRBJ1-3; TRBD1 agrees at 8 bases. Trimming took 0 bases from V and 0 from J; bases not matched to a gene: 4. The CDR3 totals 17 residues. Germline lookup yields CDR1 KGHSH and CDR2 LQKENI. The CDR3 DNA reads TGTGCCAGCTCACCACCGGGACAGGCTAGCTCTGGAAACACCATATATTTT. Translating it yields CASSPPGQASSGNTIYF.

The rearrangement joins TRBV2 to TRBJ2-2; D unresolved. CDR1 SNHLY and CDR2 FYNNEI come from the germline V gene. This CDR3 has 14 amino acids. The germline V and J ends were trimmed by 6 bases and 3 bases, with 11 bases remaining between them. The CDR3 spells CASRPGTDTGELFF. The DNA of the CDR3 is TGTGCCAGCAGACCCGGAACCGACACCGGGGAGCTGTTTTTT.

The chain recombines TRBV10-3 with TRBJ2-2; TRBD2 matches at 8 bases. V was pared by 8 bases and J by 4 bases, with 12 bases of the junction left unmatched. The CDR3 has 16 residues. The V gene's germline CDR1 is ENHRY and CDR2 SYGVKD. DNA of the CDR3: TGTGCCATCCGCCCAGCGGGAGAGGGATTCACCGGGGAGCTGTTTTTT. It translates to CAIRPAGEGFTGELFF.

V usage is TRBV5-6 and J usage is TRBJ1-2; D possibly corresponds to TRBD1 (5 bases). Between the trimmed V and J ends, which lost 4 bases and 6 bases, there was a span of 19 bases. The CDR3 covers 15 residues. Germline V gene lookup returns CDR1 SGHDT and CDR2 YYEEEE. This chain's CDR3 is CASSLSALQGHGYTF. CDR3 bases: TGTGCCAGCAGCCTATCGGCCCTTCAGGGTCATGGCTACACCTTC.

This chain joins TRBV18 and TRBJ1-5, with D possibly being TRBD1 (6 bases). In germline, CDR1 is KGHSH, CDR2 LQKENI. V was cut by 6 bases and J by 4 bases, with 10 bases left in between. This CDR3 contains 13 residues. The CDR3 DNA is TGTGCCAGCTCGGGGGGCGGAAATCAGCCCCAGCATTTT. Protein product: CASSGGGNQPQHF.

CDR3: CASSYSGDSKTDTQYF. The CDR3 DNA sequence: TGTGCCAGCAGTTACAGCGGGGACAGCAAGACAGATACGCAGTATTTT. The rearrangement links TRBV6-5 to TRBJ2-3; D possibly matches TRBD1 or TRBD2 (7 bases each). The germline V gene encodes CDR1 MNHEY and CDR2 SVGAGI. This CDR3 is built from 16 residues. V was pared by 2 bases and J by 3 bases, with 15 bases between.

V is TRBV15 and J is TRBJ1-5, with a possible D match to TRBD1 (6 bases). Per the germline V gene, CDR1 is LNHNV and CDR2 is YYDKDF (reference sequence). This CDR3 has 17 amino acids. V was pared by 0 bases and J by 0 bases, with 12 bases between. The CDR3 reads CATSRDRGTLSNQPQHF. In DNA form, the CDR3 reads TGTGCCACCAGCAGAGATCGAGGGACACTTAGCAATCAGCCCCAGCATTTT.

The chain uses TRBV29-1 and TRBJ1-2; 9 bases are shared with TRBD1. Germline values: CDR1 SQVTM, CDR2 ANQGSEA. V gave up 8 bases and J gave up 7 bases; unmatched junction bases: 5. The CDR3 totals 11 residues. The CDR3 protein is CSITGGVGYTF. The DNA of the CDR3 is TGCAGCATAACAGGGGGCGTTGGCTACACCTTC.

This clone was counted once. The chain has TRBV6-5 and TRBJ2-1; 14 bases fit TRBD2. The CDR3 contains 14 residues. Germline-derived CDR1 and CDR2 are MNHEY and SVGAGI. V was pared by 6 bases and J by 14 bases, with 9 bases of the junction left unmatched. CDR3 DNA sequence: TGTGCCAGCAGCGACATGGGACTAGCGGGAGTGAAGTTCTTC. Its protein is CASSDMGLAGVKFF.

V usage is TRBV19 and J usage is TRBJ2-1; D possibly matches TRBD1 or TRBD2 (5 bases each). Germline V gives CDR1 LNHDA, CDR2 SQIVND (reference sequence). CDR3 length: 14 residues. Trimming removed 3 bases from V and 4 bases from J, with 10 bases in between. The CDR3 DNA follows: TGTGCCAGTAGTATGGGGGAACGATACAATGAGCAGTTCTTC. It yields the protein CASSMGERYNEQFF.

The chain employs TRBV5-6 and TRBJ2-7, with 7 bases identical to TRBD1. Germline lookup yields CDR1 SGHDT and CDR2 YYEEEE. The J segment lost 6 bases and the V segment lost 0 bases, leaving 6 bases of the junction unmatched. The CDR3 runs 14 residues. CDR3 in DNA: TGTGCCAGCAGCTTGGGACAGGGTAAGTCCGAGCAGTACTTC. It yields the protein CASSLGQGKSEQYF.

This clone was picked up one time. The chain recombines TRBV2 with TRBJ1-1; D is possibly TRBD1 (5 bases). The CDR3 runs 12 residues. Trimming took off 6 bases at V and 10 bases at J, with 15 bases between the two ends. CDR1 and CDR2 from the germline V gene are SNHLY and FYNNEI. The CDR3 region is CASRGWGGGAFF. The CDR3 region has the DNA TGTGCCAGCAGGGGATGGGGCGGCGGAGCTTTCTTT.